This TCR beta chain stems from a study of T cell responses to AZD1222 COVID-19 vaccine. Overall study findings and caveats: Spike was spanned by vaccine-associated CD4 TCRs, which were dominant at 160-218 and 743-854. Mostly white British, mostly female donors; authors suggested clonal diversity may be underestimated. Nearly half of spike-specific TCRs reportedly target variant regions that are unmutated in the B.1.351 and B.1.1.7 variants.

The repertoire was sequenced with immunoSEQ multiplex PCR; TCRdb's copy has only in-frame clones and lacks some. The table has about 89,000 clones, about 86% seen once. Germline loops: CDR1 MGHRA, CDR2 YSYEKL. Between the trimmed V and J ends, which lost 9 bases and 0 bases, there was a span of 14 bases. There are 14 residues in the CDR3. This clone was detected only a few times. Its matching antigen is unknown. The source material was peripheral blood, sampled 28 days after the second AZD1222 dose. The clonotype comes from an adult who received the AZD1222 COVID-19 vaccine. The V gene is TRBV4-1, the J gene TRBJ1-1; D gene ambiguous. In DNA form, the CDR3 reads TGCGCCAGTACCCTTGGGCGTATGAACACTGAAGCTTTCTTT. Residues: CASTLGRMNTEAFF.